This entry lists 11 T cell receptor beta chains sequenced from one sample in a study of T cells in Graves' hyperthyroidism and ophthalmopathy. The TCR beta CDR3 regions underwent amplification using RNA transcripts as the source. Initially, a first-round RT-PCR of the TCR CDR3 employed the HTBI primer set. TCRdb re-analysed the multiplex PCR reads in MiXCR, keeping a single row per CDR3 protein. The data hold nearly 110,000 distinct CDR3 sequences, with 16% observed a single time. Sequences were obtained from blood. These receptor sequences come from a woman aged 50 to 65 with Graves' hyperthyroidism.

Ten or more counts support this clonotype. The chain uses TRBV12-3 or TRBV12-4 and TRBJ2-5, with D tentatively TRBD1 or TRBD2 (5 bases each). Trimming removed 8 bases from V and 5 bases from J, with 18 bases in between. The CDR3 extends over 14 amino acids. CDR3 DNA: TGTGCCAGCGGTTGGGACCGCGGCGGGGAGACCCAGTACTTC. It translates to CASGWDRGGETQYF.

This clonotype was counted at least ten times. CDR3 protein: CASSLESGFPEGEQFF. The CDR3 region has the DNA TGTGCCAGCAGCTTAGAGTCAGGGTTCCCCGAAGGGGAGCAGTTCTTC. V is TRBV7-2 and J is TRBJ2-1, with D perhaps TRBD1 (5 bases). The V end lost 1 base, the J end lost 10 bases, and 20 bases lay between the germline ends. Germline CDR1 is SGHTA and CDR2 is FQGNSA. The CDR3 extends over 16 amino acids.

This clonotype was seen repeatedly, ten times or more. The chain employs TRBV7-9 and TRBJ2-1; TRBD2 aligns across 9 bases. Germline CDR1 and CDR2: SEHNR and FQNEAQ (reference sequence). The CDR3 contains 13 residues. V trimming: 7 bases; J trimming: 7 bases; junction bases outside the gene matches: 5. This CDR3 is CASTQAGGNEQFF. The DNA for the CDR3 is TGTGCCAGCACACAAGCGGGAGGAAATGAGCAGTTCTTC. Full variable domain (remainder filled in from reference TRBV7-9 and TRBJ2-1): DTGVSQNPRHKITKRGQNVTFRCDPISEHNRLYWYRQTLGQGPEFLTYFQNEAQLEKSRLLSDRFSAERPKGSFSTLEIQRTEQGDSAMYLCASTQAGGNEQFFGPGTRLTVL.

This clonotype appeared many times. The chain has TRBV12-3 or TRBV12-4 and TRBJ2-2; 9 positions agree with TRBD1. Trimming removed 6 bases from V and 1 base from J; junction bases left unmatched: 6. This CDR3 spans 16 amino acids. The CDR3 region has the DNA TGTGCCAGCAGGAGGACAGGGGTCGGGAACACCGGGGAGCTGTTTTTT. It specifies CASRRTGVGNTGELFF.

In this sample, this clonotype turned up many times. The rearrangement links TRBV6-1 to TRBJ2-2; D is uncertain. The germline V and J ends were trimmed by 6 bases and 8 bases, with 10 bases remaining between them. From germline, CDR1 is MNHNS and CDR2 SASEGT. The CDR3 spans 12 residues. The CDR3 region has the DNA TGTGCCAGCAGCCTCCGTTTGGGGGAGCTGTTTTTT. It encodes CASSLRLGELFF.

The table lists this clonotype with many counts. This CDR3 reads CAIRLYNEQFF. CDR3 coding DNA: TGTGCCATCAGACTCTACAATGAGCAGTTCTTC. The chain carries TRBV10-3 and TRBJ2-1; unclear D gene. Between the trimmed V and J ends, which lost 6 bases and 3 bases, there was a span of 3 bases. The CDR3 consists of 11 residues. CDR1 and CDR2 from the germline V gene are ENHRY and SYGVKD.

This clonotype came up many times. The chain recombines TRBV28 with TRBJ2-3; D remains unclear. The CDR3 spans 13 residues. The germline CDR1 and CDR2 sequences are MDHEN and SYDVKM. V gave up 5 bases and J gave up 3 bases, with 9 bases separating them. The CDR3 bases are TGTGCCAGCAGTGACTCTTTTACAGATACGCAGTATTTT. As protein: CASSDSFTDTQYF. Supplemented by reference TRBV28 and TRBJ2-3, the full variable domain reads DVKVTQSSRYLVKRTGEKVFLECVQDMDHENMFWYRQDPGLGLRLIYFSYDVKMKEKGDIPEGYSVSREKKERFSLILESASTNQTSMYLCASSDSFTDTQYFGPGTRLTVL.

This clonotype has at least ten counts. CDR3 residues: CASSPGTKETQYF. CDR3 bases: TGTGCCAGCAGTCCCGGGACTAAAGAGACCCAGTACTTC. This chain connects TRBV2 to TRBJ2-5, with 7 bases aligning to TRBD2. The CDR3 is 13 amino acids. Germline trimming cut 5 bases from V and 3 bases from J; bases unmatched to any gene: 3. Germline assignment: CDR1 SNHLY and CDR2 FYNNEI.

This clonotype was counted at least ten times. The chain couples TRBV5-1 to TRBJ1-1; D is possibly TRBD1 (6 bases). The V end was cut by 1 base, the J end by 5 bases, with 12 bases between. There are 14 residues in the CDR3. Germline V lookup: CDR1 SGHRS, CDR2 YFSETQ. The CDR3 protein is CASSLLSGETEAFF. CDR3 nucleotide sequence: TGCGCCAGCAGCTTGCTCTCAGGGGAAACTGAAGCTTTCTTT.

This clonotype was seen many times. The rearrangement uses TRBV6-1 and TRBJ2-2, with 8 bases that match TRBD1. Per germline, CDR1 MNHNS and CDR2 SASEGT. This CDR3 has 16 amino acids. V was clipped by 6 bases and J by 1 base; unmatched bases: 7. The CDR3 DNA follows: TGTGCCAGCAGACAGACAGGGGCAGGGAACACCGGGGAGCTGTTTTTT. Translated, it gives CASRQTGAGNTGELFF.

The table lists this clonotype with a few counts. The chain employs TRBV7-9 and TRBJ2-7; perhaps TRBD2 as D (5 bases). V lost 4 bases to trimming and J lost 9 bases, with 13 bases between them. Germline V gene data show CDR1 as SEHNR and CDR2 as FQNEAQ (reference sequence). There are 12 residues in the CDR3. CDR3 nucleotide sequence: TGTGCCAGCAGCTCGGGTCCTGCGGGGCAGTACTTC. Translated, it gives CASSSGPAGQYF. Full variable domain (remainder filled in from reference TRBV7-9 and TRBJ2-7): DTGVSQNPRHKITKRGQNVTFRCDPISEHNRLYWYRQTLGQGPEFLTYFQNEAQLEKSRLLSDRFSAERPKGSFSTLEIQRTEQGDSAMYLCASSSGPAGQYFGPGTRLTVT.